These 25 T cell receptor beta chains share one sample of origin, sequenced in a study of CD8+CD57+ T cells in acquired aplastic anemia. Genomic DNA acted as the template from which TCR beta VDJ combination and CDR3 sequence profiling were carried out. TCRdb used MiXCR to reprocess the reads, holding one entry per CDR3 protein. Of over 150,000 distinct CDR3 sequences in the sample, 70% to 80% are singletons; the top ten hold 35% to 60%. All patients picked for sequencing had shown, by flow cytometry, an expansion of CD8+CD57+ cells. Sequenced sample: sorted CD4+, CD8+, or CD8+CD57+ T cells (not recorded which) from PBMCs. The receptors shown here come from a human donor with aplastic anemia.

This clonotype was picked up many times. The V and J genes are TRBV2 and TRBJ1-2; perhaps TRBD1 as D (6 bases). CDR3 length: 13 residues. V lost 7 bases and J 4 bases, leaving 13 bases between the germline ends. The germline gives CDR1 SNHLY, CDR2 FYNNEI. In nucleotides, the CDR3 is TGTGCCAGCATTCCAGGGGTGGGCTATGGCTACACCTTC. It translates to CASIPGVGYGYTF.

The rearrangement joins TRBV12-3 or TRBV12-4 to TRBJ2-7; TRBD1 matches 7 bases. V shed 1 base, J shed 6 bases, and the junction held 6 bases outside the gene matches. The CDR3 sequence is 14 residues long. The CDR3 here is CASSLGQGPSEQYF. CDR3 sequence (DNA): TGTGCCAGCAGTTTAGGACAGGGTCCAAGCGAGCAGTACTTC.

This clonotype was observed a single time. The rearrangement uses TRBV15 and TRBJ2-1, with D possibly TRBD1 on 5 matching bases. This CDR3 region has 16 residues. Germline values: CDR1 LNHNV, CDR2 YYDKDF (reference sequence). V was cut by 8 bases and J by 6 bases, with 23 bases left in between. Written as DNA, the CDR3 is TGTGCCACCTCGGATGGAAGACAGATGACGGGCAATGAGCAGTTCTTC. Translated: CATSDGRQMTGNEQFF.

The chain links TRBV12-3 or TRBV12-4 to TRBJ2-3; TRBD2 might be the D (6 bases). V was clipped by 5 bases and J by 6 bases, with 18 bases between them. This CDR3 is built from 15 residues. CDR3 bases: TGTGCCAGCAGTCCGGTAGCGGAACCCTGGGATACGCAGTATTTT. This codes for CASSPVAEPWDTQYF.

The chain is built from TRBV29-1 and TRBJ1-1; weak D call: TRBD1 (5 bases). The CDR3 runs 14 residues. Trimming took off 2 bases at V and 1 base at J, with 11 bases between the two ends. CDR1 is SQVTM, CDR2 ANQGSEA, per germline. In nucleotides, the CDR3 is TGCAGCGTTGAACCGGACACCTCGAACACTGAAGCTTTCTTT. Protein product: CSVEPDTSNTEAFF.

The rearrangement uses TRBV10-3 and TRBJ1-4, with D possibly matching TRBD1 (5 bases). CDR3 length: 13 amino acids. The ends were cut back, 6 bases at V and 6 bases at J, with 11 bases in the middle. Per the germline V gene, CDR1 is ENHRY and CDR2 is SYGVKD. CDR3 sequence (DNA): TGTGCCATCAGAGTGGGGGAGGATGAAAAACTGTTTTTT. The encoded protein is CAIRVGEDEKLFF.

The chain carries TRBV29-1 and TRBJ2-7, with D perhaps TRBD1 (6 bases). The V and J ends lost 6 bases and 4 bases respectively, with 16 bases between them. Germline values: CDR1 SQVTM, CDR2 ANQGSEA. The CDR3 has 13 amino acids. The CDR3 reads CSVLLQGSYEQYF. The CDR3 DNA reads as TGCAGCGTCCTGTTACAGGGTTCATACGAGCAGTACTTC.

Only a few counts were recorded for this clonotype. The rearrangement links TRBV25-1 to TRBJ1-4; a weak D match, TRBD1 (5 bases). The V gene lost 2 bases and the J gene lost 0 bases, with 7 bases spanning the gap. This CDR3 region has 15 residues. The germline CDR1 and CDR2 sequences are MGHDK and SYGVNS. The CDR3 protein is CASSEGGATNEKLFF. CDR3 nucleotide sequence: TGTGCCAGCAGTGAAGGGGGTGCAACTAATGAAAAACTGTTTTTT.

This clonotype was seen only once. The rearrangement joins TRBV2 to TRBJ1-1; unclear D gene. The germline V gene encodes CDR1 SNHLY and CDR2 FYNNEI. This CDR3 is 14 amino acids long. The V end was cut by 3 bases, the J end by 0 bases, with 8 bases between. The CDR3 loop reads CASSEDRMNTEAFF. Written as DNA, the CDR3 is TGTGCCAGCAGTGAGGACCGGATGAACACTGAAGCTTTCTTT.

There are a few counts of this clonotype. The chain carries TRBV5-1 and TRBJ2-3; perhaps TRBD2 as D (6 bases). With 4 bases removed from V and 0 bases from J, the gap between germline ends came to 12 bases. The germline V gene has CDR1 SGHRS and CDR2 YFSETQ. This CDR3 contains 15 residues. The CDR3 region is CASSPWGDSTDTQYF. The CDR3 coding sequence is TGCGCCAGCAGCCCCTGGGGGGATAGCACAGATACGCAGTATTTT.

The chain recombines TRBV9 with TRBJ2-2; a weak D match, TRBD1 (6 bases). The V and J ends lost 4 bases and 6 bases respectively, with 13 bases between them. Germline V gene data show CDR1 as SGDLS and CDR2 as YYNGEE. This CDR3 has 14 amino acids. The CDR3 spells CASSPWTVPGELFF. The CDR3 DNA reads as TGTGCCAGCAGCCCGTGGACAGTGCCCGGGGAGCTGTTTTTT.

V usage is TRBV20-1 and J usage is TRBJ2-5; 9 nucleotides align to TRBD1. Germline values: CDR1 DFQATT, CDR2 SNEGSKA (reference sequence). The CDR3 has 16 amino acids. Trimming took 7 bases from V and 1 from J; bases not matched to a gene: 13. The CDR3 region has the DNA TGCAGTGTCCTTGGACAGGGGAGCTCTATCCAAGAGACCCAGTACTTC. This codes for CSVLGQGSSIQETQYF.

The V gene is TRBV7-2, the J gene TRBJ1-6, with TRBD1 identical over 9 bases. This CDR3 has 16 amino acids. Germline V gene data show CDR1 as SGHTA and CDR2 as FQGNSA. J was trimmed by 7 bases and V by 3 bases; bases with no gene match: 7. CDR3 residues: CASSFGTGWSNSPLHF. CDR3 DNA: TGTGCCAGCAGCTTCGGGACAGGGTGGTCAAATTCACCCCTCCACTTT. Full variable domain (rest looked up from reference TRBV7-2 and TRBJ1-6): GAGVSQSPSNKVTEKGKDVELRCDPISGHTALYWYRQSLGQGLEFLIYFQGNSAPDKSGLPSDRFSAERTGGSVSTLTIQRTQQEDSAVYLCASSFGTGWSNSPLHFGNGTRLTVT.

This clonotype has only a few counts. The V and J genes are TRBV9 and TRBJ2-7, with D possibly being TRBD1 or TRBD2 (7 bases each). This CDR3 spans 15 amino acids. The germline V and J ends were trimmed by 3 bases and 3 bases, with 16 bases remaining between them. In germline, CDR1 is SGDLS, CDR2 YYNGEE. CDR3 nucleotides: TGTGCCAGCAGCGGCCTTGGCAGGGGGGGCTACGAGCAGTACTTC. Protein product: CASSGLGRGGYEQYF. Variable domain in full (rest from reference TRBV9 and TRBJ2-7): DSGVTQTPKHLITATGQRVTLRCSPRSGDLSVYWYQQSLDQGLQFLIQYYNGEERAKGNILERFSAQQFPDLHSELNLSSLELGDSALYFCASSGLGRGGYEQYFGPGTRLTVT.

In DNA, the CDR3 is TGTGCCAGTAGTTACGGGGGTTATAAAGATACGCAGTATTTT. It codes for CASSYGGYKDTQYF. The chain couples TRBV19 to TRBJ2-3, with D maybe TRBD2 (6 bases). Germline CDR1 is LNHDA and CDR2 is SQIVND (reference sequence). The CDR3 is 14 residues long. The ends were cut back, 5 bases at V and 5 bases at J, with 14 bases in the middle.

This clonotype was counted ten times or more. The chain joins TRBV6-5 to TRBJ1-2; unclear D gene. CDR3 length equals 15 residues. Trimming shortened V by 0 bases and J by 6 bases, and 14 bases separated the two germline ends. The germline V gene has CDR1 MNHEY and CDR2 SVGAGI. The CDR3 sequence: CASSYSPTINHGYTF. Written as DNA, the CDR3 is TGTGCCAGCAGTTACTCTCCGACAATAAACCATGGCTACACCTTC.

This clonotype occurred a few times. The chain employs TRBV19 and TRBJ2-1; 13 bases are shared with TRBD2. The CDR3 loop spans 18 amino acids. V lost 3 bases, J lost 7 bases, and 12 bases stayed unmatched. The germline gives CDR1 LNHDA, CDR2 SQIVND (reference sequence). This CDR3 is CASSMATSGGSGLNEQFF. The DNA for the CDR3 is TGTGCCAGTAGTATGGCGACTAGCGGGGGGTCTGGACTGAATGAGCAGTTCTTC.

The gene calls are TRBV9 and TRBJ1-5; tentative D call: TRBD1 (5 bases). CDR1 and CDR2 (germline): SGDLS, YYNGEE. This CDR3 region has 9 residues. V was cut by 4 bases and J by 15 bases, with 8 bases left in between. DNA for the CDR3: TGTGCCAGCAGCCGGGGGAGGCATTTT. Translating gives CASSRGRHF.

The chain couples TRBV20-1 to TRBJ2-3; D gene ambiguous. The CDR3 covers 12 residues. The ends were cut back, 1 base at V and 5 bases at J, with 7 bases in the middle. Germline CDR1 reads DFQATT; CDR2 reads SNEGSKA (reference sequence). The CDR3 region is CSARVTGDTQYF. The CDR3 DNA reads TGCAGTGCTAGAGTAACGGGAGATACGCAGTATTTT.

J is TRBJ2-7 and V is TRBV29-1; D is tentatively TRBD1 or TRBD2 (5 bases each). CDR1 and CDR2 from the germline V gene are SQVTM and ANQGSEA. The CDR3 is 13 amino acids. Between the trimmed V and J ends, which lost 1 base and 1 base, there was a span of 8 bases. Written as DNA, the CDR3 is TGCAGCGTTGAAGCTGGGGGTTCCTACGAGCAGTACTTC. Its protein is CSVEAGGSYEQYF.

The CDR3 DNA reads TGCAGTGTTGCACTAGCGGGAGGTGTCGATGAGCAGTTCTTC. Residues: CSVALAGGVDEQFF. The genes are TRBV20-1 and TRBJ2-1; 12 bases agree with TRBD2. CDR3 length: 14 amino acids. J gave up 8 bases and V 7 bases, and 9 bases lay outside the gene matches. The germline V gene encodes CDR1 DFQATT and CDR2 SNEGSKA (reference sequence).

In its sample, this clonotype was seen a few times. The chain has TRBV5-1 and TRBJ2-7; 8 bases align to TRBD2. Germline V gives CDR1 SGHRS, CDR2 YFSETQ. This CDR3 contains 14 residues. The junction had 6 bases not matched to a gene; V was cut back by 3 bases and J by 4 bases. The CDR3 loop reads CASSYSGERYEQYF. DNA of the CDR3: TGCGCCAGCAGCTATAGCGGGGAAAGGTACGAGCAGTACTTC.

The rearrangement uses TRBV2 and TRBJ2-5; D not resolved. V dropped 2 bases and J dropped 5 bases, with 6 bases sitting between them. The CDR3 sequence is 12 residues long. Germline-derived CDR1 and CDR2 are SNHLY and FYNNEI. For the CDR3, the DNA is TGTGCCAGCAGTGAAAACGGGGAGACCCAGTACTTC. Translated, it gives CASSENGETQYF.

The chain carries TRBV24-1 and TRBJ2-3, with TRBD1 identical over 12 bases. Germline CDR1 KGHDR, CDR2 SFDVKD. CDR3 size: 14 residues. V shed 4 bases, J shed 11 bases, and the junction held 6 bases outside the gene matches. The DNA of the CDR3 is TGTGCCACCAGTGACGGGACAGGGGGCAATGAGCAGTATTTT. It is translated as CATSDGTGGNEQYF.

This clonotype was seen only once. J is TRBJ2-7 and V is TRBV20-1; 8 bases are shared with TRBD1. The CDR3 is made up of 11 amino acids. The germline V gene has CDR1 DFQATT and CDR2 SNEGSKA (reference sequence). The chain's CDR3 is CRTGEDYEQYF. The CDR3 DNA reads as TGCAGGACAGGGGAAGACTACGAGCAGTACTTC.